This TCR beta chain derives from a study of blood T cell repertoires in COVID-19. The CDR3 sequence is 11 residues long. Trimming cost V 10 bases and J 5 bases, with 11 bases left between them. Per germline, CDR1 MNHEY and CDR2 SVGAGI. Libraries were prepared by immunoSEQ multiplex PCR; TCRdb keeps only in-frame clonotypes and omits some of them. The table includes approximately 40,000 clones, approximately 91% detected once. This chain uses TRBV6-5 with TRBJ1-2; tentatively, D is TRBD1 (6 bases). The receptor comes from an elderly woman with acute or convalescent COVID-19. The source material was peripheral blood. CDR3 DNA: TGTGCCATTACAGGGAAATATGGCTACACCTTC. It is translated as CAITGKYGYTF.